The rows below give T cell receptor beta chains drawn from one sample of a study of blood T cell repertoires in COVID-19. Sequencing was performed with immunoSEQ multiplex PCR; in TCRdb, only in-frame clones are kept and a portion is missing. This sample has about 160,000 clones, with approximately 83% found just once. Specimen: peripheral blood. The receptors derive from a man aged 65 to 79 with acute or convalescent COVID-19. Each CDR3 is given with its conserved first and last residue.

j_gene,v_gene,CDR3aa
TRBJ1-1,TRBV19,CASSIGQGVTEAFF
TRBJ2-2,TRBV4-2,CASSQVQGPGELFF
TRBJ2-7,TRBV5-1,CASSLMMSTSGNYEQYF
TRBJ2-2,TRBV27,CASSFATSGELFF
TRBJ2-1,TRBV6-5,CASTGDRAYNEQFF
TRBJ2-7,TRBV24-1,CATSDPGLAGDHEQYF
TRBJ1-1,TRBV19,CASSIGGPEAFF
TRBJ2-1,TRBV5-6,CASSLWVRHSYNEQFF
TRBJ2-7,TRBV29-1,CSGRTGSYEQYF
TRBJ2-1,TRBV11-2,CASSSQGAYNEQFF
TRBJ2-2,TRBV7-6,CASSLGGSGNTGELFF
TRBJ2-3,TRBV28,CASSSLGGGRSDTQYF
TRBJ2-1,TRBV9,CARSVAPAGAGGNEQFF
TRBJ1-1,TRBV12-3/TRBV12-4,CATAAGARGAFF
TRBJ2-3,TRBV29-1,CSVDGTSGIGTDTQYF
TRBJ1-1,TRBV7-2,CASSRRQGGGTEAFF
TRBJ2-7,TRBV5-1,CASSWGLPYEQYF
TRBJ2-1,TRBV28,CASSLGSPNEQFF
TRBJ2-7,TRBV9,CASSVDDSYEQYF
TRBJ2-7,TRBV6-1,CASSEYGIYEQYF
TRBJ1-1,TRBV6-5,CASSLGGDTEAFF
TRBJ2-4,TRBV7-2,CASSPRQGVEHF
TRBJ2-2,TRBV7-3,CASSPRTSGSVGELFF
TRBJ1-1,TRBV2,CASRFGGAGAFF
TRBJ2-7,TRBV12-3/TRBV12-4,CASRPPNGAIYF
TRBJ2-1,TRBV20-1,CSAYHNEQFF
TRBJ1-5,TRBV18,CASSPDRVQPQHF
TRBJ1-2,TRBV7-6,CASSLGSGQGNGGYTF
TRBJ1-1,TRBV4-2,CASSGVMGHLNTEAFF
TRBJ2-7,TRBV10-3,CAIRPGDGRLAGSYEQYF
TRBJ2-5,TRBV9,CASSEGGLAGRQETQYF
TRBJ2-2,TRBV19,CASSIGTTNTGELFF
TRBJ2-5,TRBV2,CASSDGRQTQYF
TRBJ2-3,TRBV4-2,CASSQVGGLTDTQYF
TRBJ2-1,TRBV2,CASTSFSGGPRGYNEQFF
TRBJ2-7,TRBV15,CATADSSYEQYF
TRBJ1-1,TRBV6-5,CASSQGLNTEAFF
TRBJ2-5,TRBV29-1,CSVRTSGRETQYF
TRBJ2-1,TRBV5-1,CASSFSAVGNEQFF
TRBJ1-4,TRBV28,CASSFLRGQGSEKLFF
TRBJ2-3,TRBV30,CAWSRTGTRGTDTQYF
TRBJ2-7,TRBV12-3/TRBV12-4,CASSSFRQTEQYF
TRBJ1-1,TRBV9,CASSVGGGDTEAFF
TRBJ1-4,TRBV29-1,CSVVVSGEKLFF
TRBJ2-7,TRBV7-8,CASSPGQEISYEQYF
TRBJ1-2,TRBV24-1,CATSQADRGGGYTF
TRBJ1-6,TRBV6-5,CASSYLRGGNSPLHF
TRBJ2-6,TRBV2,CASSEQQGAPGANVLTF
TRBJ2-1,TRBV5-1,CASSFLTGGDNEQFF
TRBJ1-6,TRBV19,CASTFGQDNSPLHF
TRBJ2-7,TRBV4-3,CASSQDLGTGVAYEQYF
TRBJ1-2,TRBV5-4,CASSSGQGINYGYTF
TRBJ1-1,TRBV30,CAWSTGENTEAFF
TRBJ1-4,TRBV5-5,CASSTGQWINEKLFF